This T cell receptor beta chain was identified in a study of T-cell reconstitution after alpha-beta-depleted transplantation in children. The study, taken as a whole, reports: About two months after transplant, alpha-beta T cells reportedly came from several hundred expanded graft clones. T-cell counts and diversity at one year following transplant were attributed mainly to newly produced T cells. Surviving recipient T cells and thymic progenitors produced the high day-60 TCRbeta diversity seen in some patients.

This clonotype was seen once. The antigen is undetermined. This likely comes from a read error, as the CDR3 has no conserved phenylalanine or tryptophan at its end. The CDR3 is made up of 10 amino acids. V shed 6 bases and J shed 3 bases, with 3 bases lying between them. Germline-derived CDR1 and CDR2 are SNHLY and FYNNEI. Using unique molecular identifiers, the investigators prepared the TCRbeta library. One entry per CDR3 protein results from TCRdb running MiXCR on the PCR reads. The table lists some 300,000 distinct CDR3 sequences, roughly 8.2% of them singletons, with approximately 9.6% in the top ten.

The TCR was taken from a female patient between 2 and 15 years old who had a stem cell transplant for Fanconi anemia, so the T cells may come from the graft donor. This specimen consisted of peripheral blood, obtained 360 days after TCRalphabeta/CD19-depleted stem cell transplant. The chain carries TRBV2 and TRBJ2-7, with D hard to call. CDR3 residues: CASRIYEQYL. CDR3 nucleotide sequence: TGTGCCAGCAGGATCTACGAGCAGTACCTC.